Reported below is one T cell receptor (beta chain). Other DNA sequences in the sample encode the same CDR3. The PCR contained 60 Vbeta and 13 Jbeta primers. Using immunoSEQ multiplex PCR, the repertoire was profiled, and TCRdb retains in-frame clones only, with some absent. This sample has about 55,000 clones; 70% to 75% occur once, and the top ten carry roughly 35%. V was trimmed by 0 bases and J by 5 bases, leaving 10 bases between them. Germline V gives CDR1 MRHNA, CDR2 SNTAGT. The CDR3 is 14 residues long. The data were obtained in a study of cytomegalovirus exposure and HLA in healthy donors. J is TRBJ1-1 and V is TRBV6-4; D is possibly TRBD1 (5 bases). The source material was PBMCs. The receptor was derived from a man aged 35-49 years in good health and CMV-seropositive. The CDR3 spells CASSDSSRATEAFF. CDR3 nucleotide sequence: TGTGCCAGCAGTGACTCGAGCAGGGCTACTGAAGCTTTCTTT.